The clone carrying this T cell receptor (beta chain) was detected a few times. This sample was taken from a study of T cells after yellow fever vaccination. One entry per CDR3 protein results from TCRdb running MiXCR on the 5' RACE reads. Found here are 250,000 to 350,000 distinct CDR3 sequences, approximately 7% of them singletons; the top ten hold 15% to 20%. This CDR3 is built from 14 residues. Between the trimmed V and J ends, which lost 8 bases and 4 bases, there was a span of 17 bases. Germline CDR1 reads MDHEN; CDR2 reads SYDVKM. The receptor's source is a young man who received the YFV17D yellow fever vaccine. The chain has TRBV28 and TRBJ1-2; TRBD1 is a possible D gene (5 bases). This sample comprised PBMCs, obtained more than 40 days after the first yellow fever vaccination. The CDR3 DNA is TGTGCCAGCTCGGTCCACAGGATTAGCTATGGCTACACCTTC. This encodes CASSVHRISYGYTF.